This T cell receptor beta chain was identified during a study of tumor-infiltrating lymphocytes in primary liver carcinoma. The length of the CDR3 is 14 residues. Germline values: CDR1 LNHDA, CDR2 SQIVND (reference sequence). With 10 bases removed from V and 5 bases from J, the gap between germline ends came to 20 bases. A primer in the constant region served to generate TCR beta cDNA from roughly 550 ng of total RNA. Construction of TCR beta libraries relied on three successive nested multiplex PCR rounds employing slightly modified ARM-PCR. Amplification in the first two PCR rounds was performed using TRBV1-TRBV30 forward primers and a C-beta reverse primer for roughly 10 cycles each. Via MiXCR, TCRdb re-called the multiplex PCR reads, giving one row per CDR3 protein. Of roughly 120,000 distinct CDR3 sequences listed, 60% to 75% were seen once; the top ten hold less than 10%. The tissue used was unsorted bulk material of about 19-33 mg. RNA and DNA were co-extracted from it with the AllPrep DNA/RNA mini kit.

The receptor comes from a woman aged 60 to 75 with primary liver carcinoma and hepatitis B virus infection. Source material: liver tumor tissue from sampling region 3. The subset is: tumor region T3, left-lateral pole. The chain combines TRBV19 with TRBJ2-5; D perhaps matches TRBD1 (5 bases). The CDR3: CATTGHGAVETQYF. The CDR3 DNA follows: TGTGCCACCACAGGACACGGTGCAGTGGAGACCCAGTACTTC. Drawing the rest from reference TRBV19 and TRBJ2-5, the complete variable domain is DGGITQSPKYLFRKEGQNVTLSCEQNLNHDAMYWYRQDPGQGLRLIYYSQIVNDFQKGDIAEGYSVSREKKESFPLTVTSAQKNPTAFYLCATTGHGAVETQYFGPGTRLLVL.